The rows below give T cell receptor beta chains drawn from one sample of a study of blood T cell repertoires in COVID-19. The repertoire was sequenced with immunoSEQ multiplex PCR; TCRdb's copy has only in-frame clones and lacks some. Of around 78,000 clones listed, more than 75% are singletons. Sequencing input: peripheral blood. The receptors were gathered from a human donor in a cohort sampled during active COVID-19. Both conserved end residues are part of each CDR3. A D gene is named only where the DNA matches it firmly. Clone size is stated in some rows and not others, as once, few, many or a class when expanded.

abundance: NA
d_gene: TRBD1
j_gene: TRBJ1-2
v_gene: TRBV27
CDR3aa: CASSWDREGGYTF
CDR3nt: TGTGCCAGCAGCTGGGACAGGGAGGGCGGCTACACCTTC

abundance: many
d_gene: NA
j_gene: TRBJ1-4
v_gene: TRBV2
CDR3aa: CAGRKGGTNEKLFF
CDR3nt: TGTGCCGGACGCAAAGGGGGAACTAATGAAAAACTGTTTTTT

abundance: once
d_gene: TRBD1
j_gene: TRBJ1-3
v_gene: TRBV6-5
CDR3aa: CASRPRGRLNTIYF
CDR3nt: TGTGCCAGCAGACCCAGGGGGCGATTAAACACCATATATTTT

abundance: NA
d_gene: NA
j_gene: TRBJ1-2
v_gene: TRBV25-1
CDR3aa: CASSGIPGAEPGYTF
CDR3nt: TGTGCCAGCAGTGGTATCCCTGGGGCAGAGCCTGGCTACACCTTC

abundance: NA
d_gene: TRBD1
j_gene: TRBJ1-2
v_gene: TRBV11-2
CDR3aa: CASSLFGQGVPSNYGYTF
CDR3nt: TGTGCCAGCAGCTTATTTGGACAGGGGGTACCATCCAACTATGGCTACACCTTC

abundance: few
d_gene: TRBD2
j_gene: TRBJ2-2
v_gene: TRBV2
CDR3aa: CASSLAGGRNTGELFF
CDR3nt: TGTGCCAGCAGCCTAGCGGGGGGCCGGAACACCGGGGAGCTGTTTTTT

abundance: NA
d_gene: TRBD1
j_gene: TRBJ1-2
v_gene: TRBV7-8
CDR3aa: CASSPQTGFAGYTF
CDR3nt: TGTGCCAGCAGCCCGCAGACAGGGTTCGCTGGCTACACCTTC

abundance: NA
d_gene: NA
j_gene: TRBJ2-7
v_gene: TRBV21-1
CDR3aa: CASSDEGRGKYF
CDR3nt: TGTGCCAGCAGCGATGAAGGGAGGGGTAAGTACTTC

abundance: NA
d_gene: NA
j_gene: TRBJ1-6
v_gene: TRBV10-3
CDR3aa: CAISDGGINSPLHF
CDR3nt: TGTGCCATCAGTGACGGGGGTATTAATTCACCCCTCCACTTT

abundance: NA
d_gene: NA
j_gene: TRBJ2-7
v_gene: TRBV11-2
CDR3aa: CASSLWHEQYF
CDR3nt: TGTGCCAGCAGCCTTTGGCACGAGCAGTACTTC